This T cell receptor beta chain was recorded in a study of control samples from healthy donors and cancer patients (dated by TCRdb to 2018 to 2020). For this clone: The clone's antigen remains unknown. The input lacks base qualities; no much larger clone sits a single base away.

The CDR3 holds 18 amino acids from the cysteine to the phenylalanine. Kept here is only the CDR3 DNA, which spans 54 bases and is read in frame from base 1. Taken from the germline V gene, the CDR1 and CDR2 loops are MDHEN and SYDVKM. The V end loses 2 bases and the J end loses 0 bases, and a stretch of 17 bases separates them. The library was prepared using the immunoSEQ multiplex PCR assay. TCRdb retrieved this table from immuneACCESS and kept in-frame rearrangements only. Not all clones are present; in checked studies, unresolved V genes account for under half, and no reason is known for the remainder. A total of around 51,000 clones appear in this sample, around nine tenths of them only once. The biggest ten clones account for about 40% of the sample.

The sequence was collected from a man aged 50 to 59 with head and neck cancer. The sequenced sample was PBMCs. The chain was built from TRBV28 and TRBJ1-5; a tentative D match to TRBD1 spans 5 bases. The CDR3 protein is CASSLPSGGRHSNQPQHF. The base sequence is TGTGCCAGCAGTTTACCCTCGGGGGGTAGACATAGCAATCAGCCCCAGCATTTT. When the CDR3 is completed using the reference TRBV28 and TRBJ1-5 genes on either side, the full variable domain is DVKVTQSSRYLVKRTGEKVFLECVQDMDHENMFWYRQDPGLGLRLIYFSYDVKMKEKGDIPEGYSVSREKKERFSLILESASTNQTSMYLCASSLPSGGRHSNQPQHFGDGTRLSIL.